This is a list of T cell receptor beta chains from one sample in a study of identical twins. Via MiXCR, TCRdb re-called the 5' RACE reads, giving one row per CDR3 protein. The sample contains around 240,000 distinct CDR3 sequences, about 10% of which appear only once. Source material: memory T cells sorted from blood. The receptor source for this set is a man between 45 and 60 years old in good health. Both conserved end residues are part of each CDR3. Fields, in order: CDR3 DNA, CDR3 protein, V gene, J gene, D gene, clone size. A D gene is named only where the DNA matches it firmly. The listing skips clone size in some rows; elsewhere it reads once, few, many or a size class.

CDR3 DNA: TGTGCCAGCGGTAGAAACTCCTACGAGCAGTACTTC
CDR3 protein: CASGRNSYEQYF
V gene: TRBV28
J gene: TRBJ2-7
D gene: .
clone size: .

CDR3 DNA: TGTGCCAGCAGCTTAAAGCTAGCGGGAGCGGGGGAGCAGTACTTC
CDR3 protein: CASSLKLAGAGEQYF
V gene: TRBV7-2
J gene: TRBJ2-7
D gene: TRBD2
clone size: .

CDR3 DNA: TGTGCCAGCAGCCAAGTGCTCGGGGGGTCTCCTGGGGCCAACGTCCTGACTTTC
CDR3 protein: CASSQVLGGSPGANVLTF
V gene: TRBV4-2
J gene: TRBJ2-6
D gene: TRBD2
clone size: .

CDR3 DNA: TGTGCCAGCAGTTTGAGATTTGGGGCCAACGTCCTGACTTTC
CDR3 protein: CASSLRFGANVLTF
V gene: TRBV6-2/TRBV6-3
J gene: TRBJ2-6
D gene: .
clone size: .

CDR3 DNA: TGTGCCAGCAGTTTATATCAGACCCGCACAGATACGCAGTATTTT
CDR3 protein: CASSLYQTRTDTQYF
V gene: TRBV12-3/TRBV12-4
J gene: TRBJ2-3
D gene: .
clone size: .

CDR3 DNA: TGTGCCAGCACCAGAGGTGGAGGGCAGTACTTC
CDR3 protein: CASTRGGGQYF
V gene: TRBV11-2
J gene: TRBJ2-7
D gene: .
clone size: many

CDR3 DNA: TGTGCCAGCAGCCCTTACCGAGCTTTACAGGGGTCCAAAAACATTCAGTACTTC
CDR3 protein: CASSPYRALQGSKNIQYF
V gene: TRBV3-1
J gene: TRBJ2-4
D gene: TRBD1
clone size: few

CDR3 DNA: TGTGCCAGCAGTCCGGGGACAGATACGCAGTATTTT
CDR3 protein: CASSPGTDTQYF
V gene: TRBV11-3
J gene: TRBJ2-3
D gene: .
clone size: many

CDR3 DNA: TGTGCCAGCAGTTCGCGGGCCCTCGGAGGAAACTCCTACGAGCAGTACTTC
CDR3 protein: CASSSRALGGNSYEQYF
V gene: TRBV11-2
J gene: TRBJ2-7
D gene: .
clone size: few

CDR3 DNA: TGTGCCACCAGCAGAGGGACAGATAATTCACCCCTCCACTTT
CDR3 protein: CATSRGTDNSPLHF
V gene: TRBV15
J gene: TRBJ1-6
D gene: .
clone size: many

CDR3 DNA: TGTGCCAGCAGTTATTGGGCAGGCGATACCGGGGAGCTGTTTTTT
CDR3 protein: CASSYWAGDTGELFF
V gene: TRBV6-2/TRBV6-3
J gene: TRBJ2-2
D gene: .
clone size: .

CDR3 DNA: TGTGCCAGCAGTTCATCCCCGGGGGGATACTACGAGCAGTACTTC
CDR3 protein: CASSSSPGGYYEQYF
V gene: TRBV27
J gene: TRBJ2-7
D gene: TRBD2
clone size: many

CDR3 DNA: TGCAGCGTTGAAAAGTCTCGGCAGACCGGGGAGCTGTTTTTT
CDR3 protein: CSVEKSRQTGELFF
V gene: TRBV29-1
J gene: TRBJ2-2
D gene: .
clone size: many

CDR3 DNA: TGTGCCAGCAGCTTGGTGCCTGGTAGCAATCAGCCCCAGCATTTT
CDR3 protein: CASSLVPGSNQPQHF
V gene: TRBV5-5
J gene: TRBJ1-5
D gene: .
clone size: many

CDR3 DNA: TGTGCCAGCAGCTCATACAGGGCCCCCTACGAGCAGTACTTC
CDR3 protein: CASSSYRAPYEQYF
V gene: TRBV7-9
J gene: TRBJ2-7
D gene: .
clone size: .

CDR3 DNA: TGTGCCAGCAGTTTATCTACAGGGGGTTTTTATGGCTACACCTTC
CDR3 protein: CASSLSTGGFYGYTF
V gene: TRBV27
J gene: TRBJ1-2
D gene: TRBD1
clone size: many

CDR3 DNA: TGTGCCAGCAGTTTATTTTTTGCTGGGGGCAACCCTCCCACTGAAGCTTTCTTT
CDR3 protein: CASSLFFAGGNPPTEAFF
V gene: TRBV27
J gene: TRBJ1-1
D gene: .
clone size: many

CDR3 DNA: TGTGCCAGCAGCCTCGACTCCAGGACTGAAGCTTTCTTT
CDR3 protein: CASSLDSRTEAFF
V gene: TRBV3-1
J gene: TRBJ1-1
D gene: .
clone size: many

CDR3 DNA: TGTGCCAGCAGTTCACCGGGACAGTACAATCAGCCCCAGCATTTT
CDR3 protein: CASSSPGQYNQPQHF
V gene: TRBV6-2/TRBV6-3
J gene: TRBJ1-5
D gene: TRBD1
clone size: .

CDR3 DNA: TGTGCCAGCAGCCCCAGGACTAGCGGGCTCCAAGAGACCCAGTACTTC
CDR3 protein: CASSPRTSGLQETQYF
V gene: TRBV13
J gene: TRBJ2-5
D gene: TRBD2
clone size: .

CDR3 DNA: TGTGCCAGCAGTTATTTGGGGGCAGGAGGCCCCAATGAGCAGTTCTTC
CDR3 protein: CASSYLGAGGPNEQFF
V gene: TRBV6-2/TRBV6-3
J gene: TRBJ2-1
D gene: .
clone size: few

CDR3 DNA: TGCAGCGTTGTAGGGGGGGATAGCAATCAGCCCCAGCATTTT
CDR3 protein: CSVVGGDSNQPQHF
V gene: TRBV29-1
J gene: TRBJ1-5
D gene: .
clone size: few

CDR3 DNA: TGTGCCAGCAGCCAACCGACTAGCGGGCTCACAGATACGCAGTATTTT
CDR3 protein: CASSQPTSGLTDTQYF
V gene: TRBV3-1
J gene: TRBJ2-3
D gene: TRBD2
clone size: few

CDR3 DNA: TGTGCCACCAGCAGAGATCTCGGCGGAGAGAACACTGAAGCTTTCTTT
CDR3 protein: CATSRDLGGENTEAFF
V gene: TRBV15
J gene: TRBJ1-1
D gene: .
clone size: many

CDR3 DNA: TGTGCCAGCAGCAAAGGACTAGCGGGAGGGGCAGATACGCAGTATTTT
CDR3 protein: CASSKGLAGGADTQYF
V gene: TRBV7-7
J gene: TRBJ2-3
D gene: TRBD2
clone size: many

CDR3 DNA: TGTGCCAGCAGCCAAACGGGGGGAAGCTCCTACGAGCAGTACTTC
CDR3 protein: CASSQTGGSSYEQYF
V gene: TRBV3-1
J gene: TRBJ2-7
D gene: TRBD2
clone size: few